One and the same sample provided the 8 T cell receptor beta chains below, sequenced in a study of blood T cell repertoires in COVID-19 (dated by TCRdb to 2020 to 2021). Preparation of the library involved the immunoSEQ multiplex PCR assay. In TCRdb, the immuneACCESS table is reduced to in-frame sequences with V and J assigned. These tables do not hold every clone; where another copy was compared, an unresolved V gene accounts for under half, and the others remain unexplained. The sample yields 110,000 or so clones; 85% were counted once. Around 13% of the sample is in the top ten clones. Sequenced material: peripheral blood. The receptors derive from a human donor in a cohort sampled during active COVID-19.

The chain couples TRBV7-2 to TRBJ1-1, with 7 bases matching TRBD1. CDR3 length equals 14 residues. V lost 5 bases to trimming and J lost 3 bases; unmatched junction nucleotides: 6. CDR1 is SGHTA and CDR2 is FQGNSA in the germline V gene. DNA of the CDR3: TGTGCCAGCAGCCAGACAACAGGGGACACTGAAGCTTTCTTT. It yields the protein CASSQTTGDTEAFF.

The J gene is TRBJ1-4, the V gene TRBV10-3; TRBD1 matches at 8 bases. V trimming: 6 bases; J trimming: 5 bases; junction bases outside the gene matches: 5. The CDR3 consists of 14 residues. The germline V gene has CDR1 ENHRY and CDR2 SYGVKD. This CDR3 reads CAISEGQENEKLFF. The CDR3 DNA sequence: TGTGCCATCAGCGAGGGACAGGAGAATGAAAAACTGTTTTTT.

The chain has TRBV5-1 and TRBJ1-5, with 9 positions matching TRBD1. This CDR3 region has 15 residues. Germline lookup yields CDR1 SGHRS and CDR2 YFSETQ. Trimming cost V 3 bases and J 7 bases; bases outside gene matches: 8. CDR3 in amino acids: CASSYDGTGTQPQHF. In DNA form, the CDR3 reads TGCGCCAGCAGCTACGATGGGACAGGGACACAGCCCCAGCATTTT.

For the CDR3, the DNA is TGTGCCAGCAGTCCGGACAGGACAAGCTGGGAAGATACGCAGTATTTT. It codes for CASSPDRTSWEDTQYF. The chain couples TRBV6-2 or TRBV6-3 to TRBJ2-3; TRBD1 matches at 7 bases. The CDR3 consists of 16 residues. Per germline, CDR1 MNHEY and CDR2 SVGEGT. V lost 5 bases, J lost 5 bases, and 13 bases stayed unmatched.

On this clone itself: One end of the junction is discordant with germline, which a read error may explain. The rearrangement joins TRBV5-4 to TRBJ1-3, with a tentative D call TRBD1 (5 bases). The germline V gene encodes CDR1 SGHNT and CDR2 YYREEE (reference sequence). The CDR3 loop spans 15 amino acids. The CDR3 sequence: CASSATGGSGNTTYF. The CDR3 region has the DNA TGTGCCAGCAGCGCAACCGGGGGGTCGGGAAACACCACATATTTT. Combining the CDR3 with reference TRBV5-4 and TRBJ1-3 gives the whole variable domain ETGVTQSPTHLIKTRGQQVTLRCSSQSGHNTVSWYQQALGQGPQFIFQYYREEENGRGNFPPRFSGLQFPNYSSELNVNALELDDSALYLCASSATGGSGNTTYFGEGSWLTVV.

The chain links TRBV9 to TRBJ1-1, with D perhaps matching TRBD1 (5 bases). V was cut by 4 bases and J by 0 bases, with 13 bases left in between. The CDR3 loop spans 15 amino acids. Germline lookup yields CDR1 SGDLS and CDR2 YYNGEE. This chain's CDR3 is CASSSSAGMNTEAFF. CDR3 sequence (DNA): TGTGCCAGCAGCAGCTCCGCAGGGATGAACACTGAAGCTTTCTTT.

The chain joins TRBV30 to TRBJ2-1; 8 bases agree with TRBD2. Germline V gives CDR1 GTSNPN, CDR2 SVGIG (reference sequence). V shed 3 bases and J 7 bases; nucleotides not matched to a gene: 5. This CDR3 has 13 amino acids. The CDR3 spells CAWRGGGRNEQFF. Written as DNA, the CDR3 is TGTGCCTGGAGGGGCGGGGGGAGGAATGAGCAGTTCTTC.

The CDR3 protein is CASSLGRGSYEQYF. In DNA, the CDR3 is TGTGCCAGCAGCTTAGGACGGGGCTCCTACGAGCAGTACTTC. The J gene is TRBJ2-7, the V gene TRBV7-2, with D possibly matching TRBD2 (5 bases). Germline CDR1 reads SGHTA; CDR2 reads FQGNSA. The CDR3 is made up of 14 amino acids. Between the trimmed V and J ends, which lost 1 base and 0 bases, there was a span of 7 bases.